This TCR beta chain originates from a study of regulatory and conventional T cells in RAG deficiency. General study findings and limits: Patient subsets had shorter CDR3s; Omenn Treg-Tconv overlap exceeded 85%.

Germline loops: CDR1 MDHEN, CDR2 SYDVKM. Trimming shortened V by 4 bases and J by 5 bases, and 5 bases separated the two germline ends. The CDR3 covers 11 residues. The data were produced by immunoSEQ multiplex PCR, yet TCRdb's version contains in-frame clones alone and is incomplete. The sample shows 8,500 or so clones, approximately 80% of them seen only once. Notes on this clone: The antigen remains unidentified.

The data were also submitted as part of a second study, on regulatory T cells. That source notes: Amplification used 52 TRBV primers and 13 TRBJ primers. Patient repertoires had restricted TRB V-J pairs and skewed V and J usage, most in Tregs.

The chain has TRBV28 and TRBJ1-1; no clear D. The specimen sequenced was CD8+ T cells sorted from blood. This clonotype was sampled from a human donor in good health. CDR3 coding DNA: TGTGCCAGCAGTTCCAGGACTGAAGCTTTCTTT. Residues: CASSSRTEAFF.